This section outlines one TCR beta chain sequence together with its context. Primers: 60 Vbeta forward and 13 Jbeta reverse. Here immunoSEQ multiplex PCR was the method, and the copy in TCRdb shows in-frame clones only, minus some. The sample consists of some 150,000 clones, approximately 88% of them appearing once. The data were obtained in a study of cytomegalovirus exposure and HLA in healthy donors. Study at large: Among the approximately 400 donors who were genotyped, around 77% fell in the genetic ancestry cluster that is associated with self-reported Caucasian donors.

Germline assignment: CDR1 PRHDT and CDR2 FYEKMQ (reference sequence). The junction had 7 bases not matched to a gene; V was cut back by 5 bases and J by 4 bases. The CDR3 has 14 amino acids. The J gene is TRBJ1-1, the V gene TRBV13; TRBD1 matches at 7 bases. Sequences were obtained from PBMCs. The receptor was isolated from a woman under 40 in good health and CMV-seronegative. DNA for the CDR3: TGTGCCAGCAGCCCACAGGGGCCGAGCACTGAAGCTTTCTTT. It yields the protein CASSPQGPSTEAFF. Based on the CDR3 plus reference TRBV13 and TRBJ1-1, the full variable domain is AAGVIQSPRHLIKEKRETATLKCYPIPRHDTVYWYQQGPGQDPQFLISFYEKMQSDKGSIPDRFSAQQFSDYHSELNMSSLELGDSALYFCASSPQGPSTEAFFGQGTRLTVV.